These T cell receptor beta chains were read from a single sample in a study of T cells in localized non-small cell lung cancer. Only in-frame clones appear in the TCRdb table, and some are missing; sequencing was by immunoSEQ multiplex PCR. The sample has roughly 14,000 clones, about 86% seen once. The sample here was peripheral blood, taken before any cancer treatment. The receptors come from an older female donor with stage I squamous cell lung carcinoma. Each CDR3 is given with its conserved first and last residue. A D gene is named only where the DNA matches it firmly. Size is omitted from some rows. Given values are once, few, many or a class for expanded clones.

clone_size,j_call,v_call,d_call,cdr3_aa,cdr3_nt
few,TRBJ2-2,TRBV9,.,CASEGISLPGSNTGELFF,TGTGCCAGCGAGGGGATTTCACTACCGGGCTCTAACACCGGGGAGCTGTTTTTT
.,TRBJ1-2,TRBV2,.,CASGGQQGYTF,TGTGCCAGCGGGGGGCAACAAGGCTACACCTTC
.,TRBJ2-2,TRBV7-2,TRBD2,CASSTGLAWGELFF,TGTGCCAGCAGCACGGGACTAGCTTGGGGGGAGCTGTTTTTT
.,TRBJ2-5,TRBV7-2,.,CASSFRDFETQYF,TGTGCCAGCAGTTTCCGGGACTTTGAGACCCAGTACTTC
.,TRBJ2-1,TRBV15,.,CATSRGGGDEQFF,TGTGCCACCAGCAGAGGCGGAGGGGATGAGCAGTTCTTC
.,TRBJ2-5,TRBV15,.,CATSRGRETQYF,TGTGCCACCAGCAGGGGTCGAGAGACCCAGTACTTC
few,TRBJ2-3,TRBV7-2,TRBD1,CASSSQTGGADTQYF,TGTGCCAGCAGCTCCCAGACAGGGGGCGCAGATACGCAGTATTTT
.,TRBJ2-7,TRBV2,.,CASSGLRTVGAF,TGTGCCAGCAGCGGGCTGAGGACAGTAGGGGCATTC
.,TRBJ2-1,TRBV7-9,TRBD2,CASSLDSGGANNEQFF,TGTGCCAGCAGCTTAGATAGCGGGGGGGCCAACAATGAGCAGTTCTTC
.,TRBJ1-2,TRBV9,.,CASSAVNRPGSYGYTF,TGTGCCAGCAGCGCAGTTAACAGGCCTGGGAGCTATGGCTACACCTTC
.,TRBJ2-1,TRBV6-5,TRBD2,CASSYDRGGANEQFF,TGTGCCAGCAGTTACGATCGCGGGGGGGCAAATGAGCAGTTCTTC
.,TRBJ1-2,TRBV6-5,TRBD1,CASSFGTGDIYGYTF,TGTGCCAGCAGTTTCGGGACAGGGGACATCTATGGCTACACCTTC
.,TRBJ2-7,TRBV5-8,.,CASWELGRDYEQYF,TGTGCCAGCTGGGAACTAGGGCGTGACTACGAGCAGTACTTC
.,TRBJ2-7,TRBV30,.,CAWSVAMIRGEQYF,TGTGCCTGGAGTGTAGCGATGATCAGGGGCGAGCAGTACTTC
.,TRBJ1-2,TRBV7-9,.,CASNPGTNYGYTF,TGTGCCAGCAACCCGGGAACTAACTATGGCTACACCTTC
.,TRBJ2-1,TRBV30,TRBD1,CAWKVKGQGQSSSYNEQFF,TGTGCCTGGAAAGTCAAGGGACAGGGACAGTCTAGCTCCTACAATGAGCAGTTCTTC
.,TRBJ2-2,TRBV6-5,TRBD2,CASSYSSGGAAGELFF,TGTGCCAGCAGTTACTCGAGCGGGGGGGCCGCCGGGGAGCTGTTTTTT
few,TRBJ1-1,TRBV30,.,CAWSVNTEAFF,TGTGCCTGGAGTGTGAACACTGAAGCTTTCTTT
.,TRBJ2-3,TRBV5-6,.,CASSWVATDTQYF,TGTGCCAGCAGCTGGGTGGCCACAGATACGCAGTATTTT
.,TRBJ1-1,TRBV2,.,CASESDRNTEAFF,TGTGCCAGCGAATCGGACAGGAACACTGAAGCTTTCTTT
.,TRBJ2-5,TRBV5-1,TRBD2,CASSFTGTSGGETQYF,TGCGCCAGCAGCTTTACCGGGACTAGCGGGGGAGAGACCCAGTACTTC
.,TRBJ2-1,TRBV6-5,TRBD2,CASSFLADNEQFF,TGTGCCAGCAGTTTTCTAGCGGACAATGAGCAGTTCTTC
.,TRBJ1-2,TRBV5-6,.,CASSPGTYGYTF,TGTGCCAGCAGCCCAGGGACTTATGGCTACACCTTC
once,TRBJ1-1,TRBV25-1,TRBD1,CASSDTRGTEAFF,TGTGCCAGCAGTGATACCAGGGGGACTGAAGCTTTCTTT
.,TRBJ2-3,TRBV18,TRBD1,CASSSIPGQGALNTQYF,TGTGCCAGCTCGTCAATTCCGGGACAGGGGGCCCTGAATACGCAGTATTTT
few,TRBJ2-7,TRBV11-2,TRBD2,CASSFSTSFAYEQYF,TGTGCCAGCAGCTTTTCGACTAGCTTCGCCTACGAGCAGTACTTC
.,TRBJ2-2,TRBV7-9,TRBD1,CASSPQRMGQGLGELFF,TGTGCCAGCAGCCCGCAGAGAATGGGACAGGGGCTCGGGGAGCTGTTTTTT
once,TRBJ1-1,TRBV28,.,CASSTGQLGAFF,TGTGCCAGCAGTACCGGACAGCTTGGAGCTTTCTTT
.,TRBJ2-4,TRBV5-4,TRBD2,CASSSLAGGNIQYF,TGTGCCAGCAGTTCACTAGCGGGGGGAAACATTCAGTACTTC
.,TRBJ2-3,TRBV10-2,.,CATRWGGRRTDTQYF,TGCGCCACTAGGTGGGGGGGGCGCCGAACAGATACGCAGTATTTT
.,TRBJ2-5,TRBV12-5,TRBD1,CASGRGDRGREETQYF,TGTGCTAGTGGCCGGGGGGACAGGGGGCGGGAGGAGACCCAGTACTTC
.,TRBJ1-6,TRBV7-9,TRBD1,CASSLTGESPLHF,TGTGCCAGCAGCCTAACAGGGGAATCACCCCTCCACTTT
once,TRBJ2-1,TRBV14,TRBD2,CASSQNVAGELFF,TGTGCCAGCAGCCAGAACGTTGCGGGGGAGTTGTTCTTC
.,TRBJ2-7,TRBV4-1,.,CASSPIPEGNYEQYF,TGCGCCAGCAGCCCCATCCCGGAGGGGAACTACGAGCAGTACTTC
.,TRBJ2-2,TRBV7-3,.,CASKVRSNTGELFF,TGTGCCAGCAAGGTCAGGTCGAACACCGGGGAGCTGTTTTTT
.,TRBJ2-7,TRBV9,TRBD1,CASSPRTGGNEQYF,TGTGCCAGCAGCCCAAGGACAGGGGGTAACGAGCAGTACTTC
.,TRBJ1-1,TRBV10-3,.,CAVQGRGEAFF,TGTGCCGTCCAGGGACGGGGCGAAGCTTTCTTT
.,TRBJ1-3,TRBV6-6,.,CASRREGVTGNTIYF,TGTGCCAGCAGGAGGGAGGGGGTGACGGGAAACACCATATATTTT
.,TRBJ2-3,TRBV4-3,.,CASSQDEGGGSTDTQYF,TGCGCCAGCAGCCAAGATGAAGGCGGGGGCAGCACAGATACGCAGTATTTT
.,TRBJ2-1,TRBV5-1,.,CASSLAPYNEQFF,TGCGCCAGCAGCTTGGCGCCTTACAATGAGCAGTTCTTC
.,TRBJ1-1,TRBV15,.,CATSRGFSENTEAFF,TGTGCCACCAGCAGAGGGTTTTCAGAGAACACTGAAGCTTTCTTT
.,TRBJ2-7,TRBV2,.,CASSPDSSYEQYF,TGTGCCAGCAGCCCGGACAGCTCCTACGAGCAGTACTTC
.,TRBJ2-2,TRBV2,TRBD2,CASRGGLGGGELFF,TGTGCCAGCCGAGGGGGACTAGGCGGCGGGGAGCTGTTTTTT
.,TRBJ1-3,TRBV14,.,CASSQGRLSGNTIYF,TGTGCCAGCAGCCAAGGGAGGCTCTCTGGAAACACCATATATTTT
.,TRBJ2-7,TRBV4-1,TRBD1,CASSLGTGSYEQYF,TGCGCCAGCAGCCTTGGGACAGGCTCCTACGAGCAGTACTTC
.,TRBJ2-5,TRBV14,TRBD2,CASSRLAQETQYF,TGTGCCAGCAGCCGACTAGCCCAAGAGACCCAGTACTTC
.,TRBJ1-5,TRBV7-6,.,CASSLAIGPDSNQPQHF,TGTGCCAGCAGCTTAGCGATCGGACCTGACTCTAATCAGCCCCAGCATTTT
.,TRBJ2-6,TRBV7-8,.,CASSPGHSGANVLTF,TGTGCCAGCAGCCCAGGACACTCTGGGGCCAACGTCCTGACTTTC
.,TRBJ1-2,TRBV7-9,.,CASSSQKGVGYTF,TGTGCCAGCAGCTCCCAAAAAGGGGTCGGCTACACCTTC
.,TRBJ1-1,TRBV11-1,TRBD1,CASSDMQGAPNTEAFF,TGTGCCAGCAGCGATATGCAGGGGGCGCCGAACACTGAAGCTTTCTTT
.,TRBJ1-2,TRBV11-2,.,CASSLERSSSYTF,TGTGCCAGCAGCTTAGAACGCTCCAGTTCCTACACCTTC
.,TRBJ2-7,TRBV2,.,CASSASWFQDEQYF,TGTGCCAGCAGCGCCTCCTGGTTTCAGGACGAGCAGTACTTC